Listed here is a single T cell receptor (beta chain). Its antigen remains unidentified. Nothing much larger sits one base from this clone, and base qualities are not available. The cohort was made up of 500 to 850 healthy bone marrow donors. Cohort members were all nominally healthy when sampled, although unrecorded immune exposures were likely present. The donor was CMV seronegative and was included in the group of hundreds of seronegative cohort members. A peripheral blood sample was provided by each donor, and peripheral blood mononuclear cells were used for TCR beta sequencing. The Qiagen DNeasy Blood Extraction Kit was used to extract genomic DNA from the blood cell samples. Libraries were made using the immunoSEQ multiplex PCR assay. For the multiplex PCR, a mixture combining 60 forward primers for TCR Vbeta segments and 13 reverse primers for TCR Jbeta segments was used. Amplification of the CDR3 region of rearranged TCR beta genes was performed with a multiplex PCR assay on genomic DNA. On the Illumina HiSeq System, the amplified TCR beta libraries were sequenced as 87-base-pair reads. The original pipeline was this. Across the 640 or so repertoires, a later analysis counted 75 million to 90 million unique TCR beta chains, approximately 10 million of which were shared by at least two donors. To remove PCR and sequencing errors, raw reads were error-corrected and collapsed into unique sequences using a nearest-neighbor algorithm that merged closely related sequences. V, D and J gene segments were assigned by aligning CDR3 sequences to IMGT reference sequences. For a sequence to be retained, a match of at least six nucleotides was required to both a V gene segment and a J gene segment. Rearrangements were called productive when the CDR3 lacked stop codons and stayed in frame with V and J; all others were non-productive. Following IMGT convention, CDR3 was defined as the stretch from the second conserved V-encoded cysteine up to the conserved J-encoded phenylalanine. The earlier analysis of about 590 of the donors excluded sequences that lacked an unambiguous match to a single V gene segment. An earlier analysis of 450 to 650 of the donors called V segments functional above 56.7% productive rearrangements and segregating when the between-donor standard deviation exceeded 5%. A statistical classification framework was developed to diagnose cytomegalovirus status using the catalog of TCR beta chain sequences. A later analysis assigned V and J genes by comparing TCR nucleotide sequences with IMGT/GENE-DB human TR gene sequences. In a later analysis, CDR3 sequences and most-parsimonious VDJ recombination scenarios were assigned using the TCRdist pipeline. In a later analysis, each TCR beta chain was defined by its CDR3 amino acid sequence together with its V-gene family, and reads lacking a unique V-gene family were excluded. A later analysis removed roughly 590 highly shared, low-generation-probability nucleotide sequences to deal with suspected cross-contamination and a sequencing artifact. For each public chain, a later analysis derived a clonal expansion index from normalized ranks of inferred template counts within each repertoire. In a later analysis, generation probabilities were computed with a VDJ recombination model fitted to out-of-frame rearrangements, and the resulting probabilities were checked against IGoR. A later analysis scored TCR-TCR, TCR-HLA and TCR-CMV co-occurrence with hypergeometric tests, applying a repertoire-size bias correction to TCR pairs. To estimate false discovery rates, a later analysis permuted the HLA or CMV assignments 20 times. In a later analysis, co-occurring TCRs were grouped with DBSCAN, and TCRdist sequence similarity was added when clustering was performed within HLA-allele-positive subsets. Co-occurrence clustering excluded repertoires with fewer than 30,000 or more than 120,000 public chains, plus five with anomalous nucleotide sharing. TCRdb provides this immuneACCESS table in a form limited to in-frame rearrangements. Some clones are lacking; in checked studies, under half of them reflect an unresolved V gene, and why the rest are absent is not known. The V and J calls and clone size were taken over from that table, and D and trimming were inferred from the DNA. The sample data list 150,000 to 200,000 clones, and approximately 86% of these were observed just once. Of the sample, roughly 2% falls within the top ten clones.

The sample comes from a study of cytomegalovirus exposure and HLA in healthy donors (dated by TCRdb to the late 2010s). At the level of the whole study: An earlier analysis of some 620 of the donors reported about 260 Gb of sequence data and roughly 120 million unique TCR beta sequences obtained from 180 million or so T cells. Typing coverage differed by locus: A, B, C, DRB1 and DQB1 were typed in about 620-640 donors, DQA1 in 522, DPA1 in 606, and DPB1 in 400 to 480. Roughly 5 DR-DQ haplotypes were handled as single units for association and clustering, since linkage in the cohort was strong. Both class I and class II loci were covered by HLA typing, at four-digit resolution. The later analysis used no new phenotypic data to find candidate immune exposures, relying instead on TCR beta sequences and their occurrence across donors. Donor age, sex, ethnicity and CMV serostatus were compiled together with the repertoire data. An early release covering roughly 580 HLA-typed donors comprised about 320 gigabases of sequencing data and tens of millions of unique TCR sequences. To predict cytomegalovirus infection status, the study combined high-throughput TCR immunosequencing, statistical association of individual TCRs with disease status, and machine learning. Across approximately 420 genotyped donors of the cohort, an average of about 240,000 unique TCR beta nucleotide sequences per donor were sequenced, and 15% to 20% of those sequences were non-productive. Besides the first cohort of 550 to 750 subjects, a separate validation cohort made up of over 100 different subjects was used. In a later analysis, previously published TCR beta repertoires from 670 or so donors were re-analyzed and high-resolution HLA genotyping was added so that TCR occurrence patterns could be studied. Of the 398 genotyped donors, approximately 82% fell in the genetic ancestry cluster associated with self-reported Caucasian donors. Every repertoire in the discovery cohort had been generated on one and the same sequencing platform. Using immunosequencing, the study profiled T cell repertoires from 640 or so subjects and related those repertoires to cytomegalovirus serostatus. An earlier analysis of approximately 580 of the donors used high-throughput TCR beta sequencing to judge whether each TCR beta V gene segment behaved as functional or pseudogenic. The study aimed to test whether cataloging public T cell receptors could reveal signatures of past pathogen exposure. Genome-wide SNP genotypes for about 60% of the roughly 670 donors were used in a later genetic analysis, which treated that subset as a discovery cohort.

What the research found in general, with its limitations: In a later analysis, TCR association rates were found to vary across HLA loci, with the most associated TCRs seen for DRB1 alleles and the fewest for HLA-C alleles. CMV serostatus was the only immune exposure information available for the cohort. Several of the top co-occurrence clusters appeared to be linked to parvovirus B19, influenza, CMV and Epstein-Barr virus, according to a later analysis. Three of the identified cytomegalovirus-associated TCR beta chains were confirmed in vitro to be specific for cytomegalovirus antigens. The authors suggested that the approach could potentially be generalized to other disease states and immunological phenotypes. Over 15 rarely observed V segments, including chromosome 9 orphons, were excluded from the earlier analysis of about 500 of the donors because counts were too low. A further reported finding was that TCR beta sequences accurately predicted the HLA-A and HLA-B alleles for most subjects in the first cohort. When HLA alleles, especially DR and DQ, strongly co-occurred, attributing TCR associations to individual alleles was difficult. Most CMV-associated TCR beta chains appeared to be HLA-restricted in a later analysis, and the HLA associations seemed to be driven largely by CMV exposure. V-gene and J-gene trimming of TCR beta chains was associated with a missense DCLRE1C variant in a later genetic analysis, and the association was replicated in an independent cohort. The sequencing pipeline was judged likely to have produced a cluster of highly shared sequence variants as a technical artifact. According to a later genetic analysis, donors in an Asian-associated ancestry cluster had fewer N-insertions in productive TCRs than the roughly 700-donor mean. Cytomegalovirus status was reported to be diagnosed by the classifier with high specificity and sensitivity in both the original and validation cohorts. Across donors, most TCR sequences were observed very rarely, whereas some public TCRs were present in many individuals. Correlated functional status among segregating V segments might reflect linkage disequilibrium, but an unknown experimental factor could not be ruled out. A later analysis associated 15,000 to 20,000 TCR beta sequences with specific HLA alleles at a false discovery rate of 0.05. This cohort had only TCR beta chains sequenced, and the lack of alpha or paired-chain data limited which features could be detected. HLA typing was unavailable for some donors at each locus, so association tests used only the typed subset. In an earlier analysis of approximately 590 of the donors, most TCR beta V segments appeared in productive rearrangements about 87% or about 30% of the time, broadly matching IMGT annotations. In a later analysis, HLA-associated TCR beta chains were found to be more clonally expanded and to have lower generation probabilities than equally common non-associated chains. A total of 150 to 200 TCR beta chains were listed by the study as associated with cytomegalovirus. Presence/absence analyses assumed roughly uniform sequencing depth across donors, an assumption that may not hold.

This clonotype originated in a woman younger than 35 in good health and CMV-seronegative. What was sequenced was PBMCs.

The CDR3 reads as follows: CASSPARGGADTPTREQYF. Read as DNA, the sequence is TGTGCCAGCAGTCCCGCCCGGGGGGGGGCGGATACCCCCACCCGCGAGCAGTACTTC. The chain is encoded by TRBV7-9 joined to TRBJ2-7; 8 central bases correspond to TRBD2. CDR1 and CDR2, per the germline V gene (reference sequence), are SEHNR and FQNEAQ. Spanning cysteine to phenylalanine, the CDR3 consists of 19 amino acids. The entry retains the CDR3 DNA only, 57 bases that are in frame from base 1. Compared with germline, V lacks 6 bases and J lacks 6 bases; bases without a gene match: 25.